This T cell receptor (beta chain) came from a study of regulatory T cells in long-lasting Graves disease. Notes on the study in general: Persistent patients shared more public clonotypes (about 2,700) than new patients (under 1,000). Lower TCR diversity was seen in persistent Graves' patients than in newly diagnosed ones.

Assembly of TCR beta libraries relied on iRepertoire HTBI primers together with Arm-PCR of CDR3 regions. MiXCR, applied by TCRdb to the multiplex PCR reads, yields one record per CDR3 protein. The sample carries around 500,000 distinct CDR3 sequences, approximately 15% recorded once. Indicated time point: newly diagnosed GD, antithyroid drugs for less than 3 months. The TCR library used RNA extracted from PBMCs. The CDR3 totals 15 residues. Germline CDR1 is DFQATT and CDR2 is SNEGSKA (reference sequence). Regarding this clonotype: Its antigen is not known. One junction end disagrees with the germline gene, perhaps due to a read error.

The same data also went into a second study, on T cells in Graves' hyperthyroidism and ophthalmopathy.

V gene TRBV20-1 combines with J gene TRBJ2-5; the D call may be TRBD1 or TRBD2 (5 bases each). This sequence was found in a man aged 25 to 45 with Graves disease. The sample consisted of peripheral blood mononuclear cells (PBMCs), taken at new diagnosis, from a patient treated with antithyroid drugs. The CDR3 region has the DNA TGCAGTGCTAGACCGGTACGCCCCCTCCAAGGGACCCAGTGCTTC. Encoded protein: CSARPVRPLQGTQCF.